What follows are 26 T cell receptor beta chains derived from one specimen sequenced in a study of sequential checkpoint blockade in melanoma. Treatment in this sample: randomized to nivolumab then ipilimumab (arm A) or the reverse (arm B). TCRdb's table, derived via immunoSEQ multiplex PCR, lists solely in-frame clones and lacks some. The sample lists about 12,000 clones, over 60% occurring once. The material was CD8+ T cells sorted from blood (inferred from file names), obtained from a patient given nivolumab and ipilimumab in sequence. The source of these receptors is a human donor with melanoma.

The rearrangement links TRBV6-5 to TRBJ2-5; 8 bases map to TRBD1. The CDR3 has 15 residues. The V gene end was trimmed by 5 bases and the J gene end by 5 bases; junction bases not matched to a gene: 10. In germline, CDR1 is MNHEY, CDR2 SVGAGI. CDR3 DNA: TGTGCCAGCAGTACGGACAGGGAGGATGGGGAGACCCAGTACTTC. Protein product: CASSTDREDGETQYF.

By sample share, this clone is hyperexpanded. The sample contains more than one DNA sequence encoding this CDR3. The gene calls are TRBV18 and TRBJ2-2, with TRBD2 as a possible D gene (5 bases). The CDR3 contains 18 residues. Germline V gene sequence: CDR1 KGHSH, CDR2 LQKENI. Trimming took 3 bases from V and 7 from J, leaving 24 bases between them. The DNA of the CDR3 is TGTGCCAGCTCACCTAAGTCATGGTCTCCCGAGGGCATCGGGGAGCTGTTTTTT. This translates into CASSPKSWSPEGIGELFF.

The J gene is TRBJ1-3, the V gene TRBV6-4, with 8 nucleotides matching TRBD1. The ends lost 5 bases at V and 7 bases at J; junction bases unmatched: 13. From germline, CDR1 is MRHNA and CDR2 SNTAGT. This CDR3 has 16 amino acids. CDR3 in amino acids: CASSSPGQAGPNTIYF. The CDR3, as DNA: TGTGCCAGCAGTTCACCGGGACAGGCCGGTCCGAACACCATATATTTT.

This chain joins TRBV6-6 and TRBJ2-5, with 7 bases matching TRBD1. Germline CDR1 reads MNHNY; CDR2 reads SVGAGI (reference sequence). V shed 10 bases and J 1 base; nucleotides not matched to a gene: 3. CDR3 length equals 12 residues. The CDR3 DNA reads as TGTGCCACCGAGGGGGCCCAAGAGACCCAGTACTTC. This gives the protein CATEGAQETQYF.

The V and J genes are TRBV7-1 and TRBJ1-2; D is ambiguous. TRBV7-1 is noted as an ORF with a role that remains uncertain. V gave up 5 bases and J gave up 4 bases, with 23 bases separating them. This CDR3 contains 17 residues. In DNA, the CDR3 is TGTGCCAGCAGCCATTGGCATAACGAGGGAAAGACCTATGGCTACACCTTC. Protein: CASSHWHNEGKTYGYTF.

The gene calls are TRBV12-5 and TRBJ1-1, with D hard to call. The length of the CDR3 is 13 residues. The germline V and J ends were trimmed by 5 bases and 3 bases, with 10 bases remaining between them. Germline loops: CDR1 LGHNT, CDR2 FRNRAP. CDR3 region: CASGLFGDTEAFF. In nucleotides, the CDR3 is TGTGCTAGTGGTCTGTTCGGGGACACTGAAGCTTTCTTT.

This chain uses TRBV4-2 with TRBJ2-2; TRBD2 agrees at 12 bases. Germline lookup yields CDR1 LGHNA and CDR2 YNFKEQ. The junction had 7 bases not matched to a gene; V was cut back by 4 bases and J by 4 bases. CDR3 length: 17 amino acids. Written as DNA, the CDR3 is TGTGCCAGCAGCCTTAAAGGGGGACTAGCGGGCACCGGGGAGCTGTTTTTT. Translated: CASSLKGGLAGTGELFF.

The rearrangement uses TRBV11-2 and TRBJ2-3; 10 bases match TRBD1. The length of the CDR3 is 15 residues. In germline, CDR1 is SGHAT, CDR2 FQNNGV. J gave up 4 bases and V 1 base, and 2 bases lay outside the gene matches. CDR3 DNA: TGTGCCAGCAGCTTAGGGGACAGGGGCGCAGATACGCAGTATTTT. This translates into CASSLGDRGADTQYF.

The chain is built from TRBV7-9 and TRBJ2-7, with 9 bases aligning to TRBD1. The trim removed 5 bases at V and 3 bases at J, leaving 5 bases unmatched. Germline-derived CDR1 and CDR2 are SEHNR and FQNEAQ (reference sequence). The CDR3 runs 14 residues. CDR3 amino acids: CASSRQGVVYEQYF. CDR3 in DNA: TGTGCCAGCAGCCGACAGGGGGTAGTCTACGAGCAGTACTTC.

In this sample, this clone turned up once. The chain couples TRBV12-5 to TRBJ2-5; D possibly corresponds to TRBD2 (6 bases). Trimming pared 4 bases from V and 0 bases from J, leaving 15 bases between. This CDR3 spans 16 amino acids. Germline lookup yields CDR1 LGHNT and CDR2 FRNRAP. The DNA for the CDR3 is TGTGCTAGTGGTTCTTCGGTCGGGGGAGACCAAGAGACCCAGTACTTC. Its translation is CASGSSVGGDQETQYF.

The chain couples TRBV27 to TRBJ2-7, with TRBD1 as a possible D gene (7 bases). Germline loops: CDR1 MNHEY, CDR2 SMNVEV (reference sequence). The length of the CDR3 is 14 residues. The germline V and J ends were trimmed by 0 bases and 9 bases, with 15 bases remaining between them. CDR3 sequence reads: CASSLSGGGSGQYF. CDR3 sequence (DNA): TGTGCCAGCAGTTTATCAGGAGGGGGCAGCGGGCAGTACTTC.

This clone was observed a handful of times. V gene TRBV5-1 combines with J gene TRBJ2-7; a weak D match, TRBD2 (6 bases). From germline, CDR1 is SGHRS and CDR2 YFSETQ. Trimming pared 4 bases from V and 4 bases from J, leaving 18 bases between. The CDR3 spans 15 residues. DNA of the CDR3: TGCGCCAGCAGCCCGTCGAAGGGAGCGGGTTACGAGCAGTACTTC. Protein product: CASSPSKGAGYEQYF.

The rearrangement uses TRBV7-6 and TRBJ2-5; 7 bases agree with TRBD2. There are 15 residues in the CDR3. The germline gives CDR1 SGHVS, CDR2 FNYEAQ. Unmatched junction bases numbered 9, after V lost 6 bases and J lost 2 bases. CDR3 in amino acids: CASSPSLSGQETQYF. The CDR3 region has the DNA TGTGCCAGCAGTCCCTCCCTTAGCGGGCAAGAGACCCAGTACTTC.

The chain employs TRBV19 and TRBJ2-7, with 9 bases that match TRBD1. Unmatched junction bases numbered 6, after V lost 5 bases and J lost 7 bases. Germline values: CDR1 LNHDA, CDR2 SQIVND (reference sequence). The CDR3 runs 13 residues. CDR3 amino acids: CASSGTGSREQYF. Here the CDR3 DNA reads TGTGCCAGTAGTGGGACAGGGAGTAGGGAGCAGTACTTC.

The chain uses TRBV29-1 and TRBJ1-2; 7 bases align to TRBD1. V lost 7 bases, J lost 14 bases, and 16 bases stayed unmatched. Germline V gene data show CDR1 as SQVTM and CDR2 as ANQGSEA. This CDR3 has 12 amino acids. DNA for the CDR3: TGCAGCGCTATGGGACAGAACGGAATACAGACCTTC. Protein sequence: CSAMGQNGIQTF. Using reference TRBV29-1 and TRBJ1-2 for the parts outside the CDR3, the full variable domain is SAVISQKPSRDICQRGTSLTIQCQVDSQVTMMFWYRQQPGQSLTLIATANQGSEATYESGFVIDKFPISRPNLTFSTLTVSNMSPEDSSIYLCSAMGQNGIQTFGSGTRLTVV.

The V call is TRBV27, the J call TRBJ2-7; D is undetermined. The CDR3 runs to 14 residues. Trimming left V 5 bases short and J 2 bases short, with 13 bases between. Germline V CDR1 and CDR2: MNHEY, SMNVEV (reference sequence). CDR3 amino acids: CASSIRPPAYEQYF. The CDR3 nucleotides are TGTGCCAGCAGTATTCGCCCGCCGGCCTACGAGCAGTACTTC.

The gene calls are TRBV30 and TRBJ1-1, with D unresolved. Trimming took 0 bases from V and 0 from J, leaving 5 bases between them. The V gene's germline CDR1 is GTSNPN and CDR2 SVGIG (reference sequence). The CDR3 is made up of 13 amino acids. CDR3 coding DNA: TGTGCCTGGAGTGTATTATTGAACACTGAAGCTTTCTTT. Its protein product is CAWSVLLNTEAFF.

The V gene is TRBV29-1, the J gene TRBJ2-7, with 11 bases that match TRBD2. The V gene's germline CDR1 is SQVTM and CDR2 ANQGSEA. Unmatched junction bases numbered 11, after V lost 7 bases and J lost 3 bases. The CDR3 has 15 residues. CDR3 coding DNA: TGCAGCGGTTCCCTAGCGGGGGGTAATCACTACGAGCAGTACTTC. It codes for CSGSLAGGNHYEQYF.

About this clone: The same CDR3 can be traced to other DNA sequences in this sample. The chain uses TRBV6-5 and TRBJ2-7, with 7 bases lining up with TRBD1. This CDR3 comprises 15 residues. Germline trimming cut 2 bases from V and 2 bases from J; bases unmatched to any gene: 6. The germline V gene has CDR1 MNHEY and CDR2 SVGAGI. DNA of the CDR3: TGTGCCAGCAGTTACCCAGGGGGATCGGCCTACGAGCAGTACTTC. Protein: CASSYPGGSAYEQYF.

This clone has just one count. The chain joins TRBV5-1 to TRBJ2-7, with D unresolved. V was pared by 4 bases and J by 2 bases, with 7 bases between. This CDR3 is built from 12 residues. Germline lookup yields CDR1 SGHRS and CDR2 YFSETQ. For the CDR3, the DNA is TGCGCCAGCAGCCAACATCCCTACGAGCAGTACTTC. Translated: CASSQHPYEQYF.

This clone was recorded a few times. The chain recombines TRBV29-1 with TRBJ2-7, with a possible D match to TRBD1 (5 bases). Germline-derived CDR1 and CDR2 are SQVTM and ANQGSEA. The V end was cut by 4 bases, the J end by 0 bases, with 7 bases between. The length of the CDR3 is 12 residues. The CDR3 protein is CSVVGHSYEQYF. CDR3 in DNA: TGCAGCGTTGTTGGACACTCCTACGAGCAGTACTTC.

This clone showed up just once. The chain joins TRBV9 to TRBJ1-4; 10 positions match TRBD1. From germline, CDR1 is SGDLS and CDR2 YYNGEE. This CDR3 comprises 14 residues. V was pared by 4 bases and J by 8 bases, with 5 bases of the junction left unmatched. The CDR3 region is CASSPGTGAEKLFF. The CDR3 bases are TGTGCCAGCAGCCCCGGGACAGGGGCCGAAAAACTGTTTTTT.

The CDR3 DNA is TGTGCCAGCAGCTACAGTGACTATGGCTACACCTTC. Protein sequence: CASSYSDYGYTF. The chain is built from TRBV28 and TRBJ1-2; D is uncertain. The germline gives CDR1 MDHEN, CDR2 SYDVKM. The CDR3 sequence is 12 residues long. V lost 6 bases and J lost 3, with 8 bases in between.

The J gene is TRBJ1-2, the V gene TRBV7-8; weak D call: TRBD1 (6 bases). Trimming pared 4 bases from V and 6 bases from J, leaving 12 bases between. The CDR3 has 13 amino acids. Germline lookup yields CDR1 SGHVS and CDR2 FQNEAQ. The CDR3 coding sequence is TGTGCCAGCAGCTCCCACCAGGGGAATGGCTACACCTTC. Its translation is CASSSHQGNGYTF.

Remarks on this clone: Different DNA sequences within this sample yield the same CDR3. The V gene is TRBV14, the J gene TRBJ2-7; D is possibly TRBD2 (5 bases). Germline V gene lookup returns CDR1 SGHDN and CDR2 FVKESK. The ends were cut back, 4 bases at V and 4 bases at J, with 11 bases in the middle. This CDR3 spans 13 amino acids. The DNA of the CDR3 is TGTGCCAGCAGCCCCCGGCTAGCTTACGAGCAGTACTTC. Encoded protein: CASSPRLAYEQYF.

The chain's CDR3 is CASSLQGVSYEQYF. The CDR3 DNA reads as TGTGCCAGCAGTTTACAGGGGGTCTCCTACGAGCAGTACTTC. The chain recombines TRBV27 with TRBJ2-5; 7 nucleotides line up with TRBD1. The DNA end is more similar to TRBJ2-7, so the J call may be wrong. The CDR3 is 14 residues long. The germline gives CDR1 MNHEY, CDR2 SMNVEV (reference sequence).